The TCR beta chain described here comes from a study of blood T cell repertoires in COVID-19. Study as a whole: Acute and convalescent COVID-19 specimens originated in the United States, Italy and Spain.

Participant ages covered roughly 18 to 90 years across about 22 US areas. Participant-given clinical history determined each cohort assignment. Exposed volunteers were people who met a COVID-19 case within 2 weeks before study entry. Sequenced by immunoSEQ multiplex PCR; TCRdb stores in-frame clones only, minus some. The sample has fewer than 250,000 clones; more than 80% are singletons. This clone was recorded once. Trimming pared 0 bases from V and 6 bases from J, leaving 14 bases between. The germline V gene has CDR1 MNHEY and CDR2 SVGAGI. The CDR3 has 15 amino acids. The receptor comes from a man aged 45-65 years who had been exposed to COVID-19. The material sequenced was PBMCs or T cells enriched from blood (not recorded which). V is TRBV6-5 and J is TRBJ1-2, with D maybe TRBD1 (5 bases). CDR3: CASSYSLHGGDGYTF. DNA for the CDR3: TGTGCCAGCAGTTACTCGTTGCACGGGGGAGATGGCTACACCTTC.